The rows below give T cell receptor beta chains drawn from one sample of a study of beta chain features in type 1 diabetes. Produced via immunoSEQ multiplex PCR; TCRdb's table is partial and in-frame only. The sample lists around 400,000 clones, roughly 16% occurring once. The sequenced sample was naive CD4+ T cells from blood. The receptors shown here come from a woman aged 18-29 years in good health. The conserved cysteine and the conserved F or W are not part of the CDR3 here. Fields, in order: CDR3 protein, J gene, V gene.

cdr3_aa: ASSLSVRTGDSGANVLT; j_call: TRBJ2-6; v_call: TRBV7-3
cdr3_aa: ASSFGAGVGEQY; j_call: TRBJ2-7; v_call: TRBV5-1
cdr3_aa: ASSPTDNEQF; j_call: TRBJ2-1; v_call: TRBV18
cdr3_aa: ASSVDSSYEQY; j_call: TRBJ2-7; v_call: TRBV9
cdr3_aa: ASSTNWGEGLL; j_call: TRBJ2-1; v_call: TRBV11-2
cdr3_aa: ASRDRGWDEQY; j_call: TRBJ2-7; v_call: TRBV6-5
cdr3_aa: ASSPTPPGRPDTQY; j_call: TRBJ2-3; v_call: TRBV27
cdr3_aa: ASRKGTGERYEQY; j_call: TRBJ2-7; v_call: TRBV2
cdr3_aa: ASSMDREDIQY; j_call: TRBJ2-4; v_call: TRBV27
cdr3_aa: SVDRGRISYNEQF; j_call: TRBJ2-1; v_call: TRBV29-1
cdr3_aa: ASSWTGDFGYT; j_call: TRBJ1-2; v_call: TRBV5-6
cdr3_aa: ASRIRTGVDRTQY; j_call: TRBJ2-5; v_call: TRBV28
cdr3_aa: ASSIDRDYGYT; j_call: TRBJ1-2; v_call: TRBV18
cdr3_aa: ASSYGHTYNEQF; j_call: TRBJ2-1; v_call: TRBV6-6
cdr3_aa: ASREDGGQPQH; j_call: TRBJ1-5; v_call: TRBV5-1
cdr3_aa: ASSAPGQETQY; j_call: TRBJ2-5; v_call: TRBV9
cdr3_aa: ASSLQGVGNTIY; j_call: TRBJ1-3; v_call: TRBV5-6
cdr3_aa: ASSWGLAGRNEQF; j_call: TRBJ2-1; v_call: TRBV5-1
cdr3_aa: ASSLTGTGQQPQH; j_call: TRBJ1-5; v_call: TRBV19
cdr3_aa: ASSRTETYEQY; j_call: TRBJ2-7; v_call: TRBV19
cdr3_aa: ASSPRLAASLRTQY; j_call: TRBJ2-3; v_call: TRBV23-1
cdr3_aa: ASSFGYTEAF; j_call: TRBJ1-1; v_call: TRBV5-6
cdr3_aa: AISESTGAHT; j_call: TRBJ1-2; v_call: TRBV10-3
cdr3_aa: ATSRDHSNQPQH; j_call: TRBJ1-5; v_call: TRBV15
cdr3_aa: AWTLAGSPDTQY; j_call: TRBJ2-3; v_call: TRBV30
cdr3_aa: ASSFQGGSNQPQH; j_call: TRBJ1-5; v_call: TRBV28
cdr3_aa: ASILGQGHTGELF; j_call: TRBJ2-2; v_call: TRBV5-1
cdr3_aa: ASSLDRGHTGELF; j_call: TRBJ2-2; v_call: TRBV5-1
cdr3_aa: ASSQDQGRSYEQY; j_call: TRBJ2-7; v_call: TRBV4-3
cdr3_aa: ASSPGTDSNQPQH; j_call: TRBJ1-5; v_call: TRBV5-4
cdr3_aa: ASSPLAGGQETQY; j_call: TRBJ2-5; v_call: TRBV18
cdr3_aa: ASSTRAGGEQY; j_call: TRBJ2-7; v_call: TRBV27
cdr3_aa: ASRSPRYEQY; j_call: TRBJ2-7; v_call: TRBV28
cdr3_aa: ASSNRDRGLNEQF; j_call: TRBJ2-1; v_call: TRBV5-4
cdr3_aa: AWSNPGLAGGLETQY; j_call: TRBJ2-5; v_call: TRBV30
cdr3_aa: ASTQSLAGYNEQF; j_call: TRBJ2-1; v_call: TRBV25-1
cdr3_aa: ASAYTTNEQF; j_call: TRBJ2-1; v_call: TRBV2
cdr3_aa: ASSPQWPEQF; j_call: TRBJ2-1; v_call: TRBV11-2
cdr3_aa: ASSVTGGAPGELF; j_call: TRBJ2-2; v_call: TRBV5-1
cdr3_aa: AWSVQGLMEQF; j_call: TRBJ2-1; v_call: TRBV30
cdr3_aa: ASSVVGGPAGLNTEAF; j_call: TRBJ1-1; v_call: TRBV9
cdr3_aa: SVRDSYEQY; j_call: -; v_call: TRBV29-1
cdr3_aa: AWSVRDTGELF; j_call: TRBJ2-2; v_call: TRBV30
cdr3_aa: ASSEAEVAGAYEQY; j_call: TRBJ2-7; v_call: TRBV2